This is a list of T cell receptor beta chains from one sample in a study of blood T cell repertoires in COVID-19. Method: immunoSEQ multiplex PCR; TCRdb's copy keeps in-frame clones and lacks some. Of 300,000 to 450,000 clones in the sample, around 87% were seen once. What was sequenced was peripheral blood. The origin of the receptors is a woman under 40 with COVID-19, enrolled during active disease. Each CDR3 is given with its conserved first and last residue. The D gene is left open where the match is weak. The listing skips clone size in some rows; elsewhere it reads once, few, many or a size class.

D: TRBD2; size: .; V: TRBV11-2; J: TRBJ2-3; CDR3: CASSLSRLAEDTQYF; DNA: TGTGCCAGCAGCTTATCGAGACTAGCGGAAGATACGCAGTATTTT
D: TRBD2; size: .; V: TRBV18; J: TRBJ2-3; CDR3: CASSTTSGLTDTQYF; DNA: TGTGCCAGCTCAACGACTAGCGGGCTCACAGATACGCAGTATTTT
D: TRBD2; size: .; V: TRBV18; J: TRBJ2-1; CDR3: CASSRPGVAGSVEQFF; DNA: TGTGCCAGCTCACGACCCGGGGTAGCGGGGTCCGTAGAGCAGTTCTTC
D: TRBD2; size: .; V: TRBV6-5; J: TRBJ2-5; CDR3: CASKDPGAGREPQYF; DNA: TGTGCCAGCAAGGATCCCGGGGCGGGGAGGGAGCCCCAGTACTTC
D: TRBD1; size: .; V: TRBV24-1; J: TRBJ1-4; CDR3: CATSDSTGPQANEKLFF; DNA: TGTGCCACCAGTGATTCGACAGGGCCCCAGGCTAATGAAAAACTGTTTTTT
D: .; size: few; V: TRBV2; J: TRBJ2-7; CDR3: CASSEERRQISEQYF; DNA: TGTGCCAGCAGTGAAGAGAGGAGACAGATATCCGAGCAGTACTTC
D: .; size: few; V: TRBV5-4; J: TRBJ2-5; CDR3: CASSAPTSPQETQYF; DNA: TGTGCCAGCAGCGCGCCTACGTCCCCCCAAGAGACCCAGTACTTC
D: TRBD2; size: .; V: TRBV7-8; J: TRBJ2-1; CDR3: CASSRTSGNNEQFF; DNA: TGTGCCAGCAGCCGGACTAGCGGCAACAATGAGCAGTTCTTC
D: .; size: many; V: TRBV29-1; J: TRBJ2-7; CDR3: CSVGGFYEQYF; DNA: TGCAGCGTTGGAGGGTTCTACGAGCAGTACTTC
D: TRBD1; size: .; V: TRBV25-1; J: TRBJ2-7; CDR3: CASEGQGVHEQYF; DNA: TGTGCCAGCGAAGGACAGGGTGTACACGAGCAGTACTTC
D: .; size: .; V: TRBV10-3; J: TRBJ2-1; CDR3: CAISERGLNEQFF; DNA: TGTGCCATCAGTGAGAGGGGTCTTAATGAGCAGTTCTTC
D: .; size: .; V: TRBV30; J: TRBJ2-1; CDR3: CAWSVRWGQGHEQFF; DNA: TGTGCCTGGAGTGTACGGTGGGGGCAGGGCCATGAGCAGTTCTTC
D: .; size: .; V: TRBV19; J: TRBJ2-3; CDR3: CASSIFGGDTQYF; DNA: TGTGCCAGTAGTATCTTCGGCGGTGATACGCAGTATTTT
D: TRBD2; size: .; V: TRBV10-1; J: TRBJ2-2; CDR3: CASSPFAGGAGELFF; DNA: TGCGCCAGCAGCCCCTTTGCGGGAGGGGCCGGGGAGCTGTTTTTT
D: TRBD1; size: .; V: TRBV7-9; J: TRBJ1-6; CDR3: CASSGMGQGGSPLHF; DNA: TGTGCCAGCAGCGGAATGGGACAGGGCGGTTCACCCCTCCACTTT
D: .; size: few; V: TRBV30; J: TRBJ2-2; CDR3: CAWSTRDTGELFF; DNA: TGTGCCTGGAGTACCCGGGACACCGGGGAGCTGTTTTTT
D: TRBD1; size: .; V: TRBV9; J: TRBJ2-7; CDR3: CASSVAGQGGEQYF; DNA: TGTGCCAGCAGCGTAGCTGGACAGGGGGGGGAGCAGTACTTC
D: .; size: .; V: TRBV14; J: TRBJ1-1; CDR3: CASSLHMPYMNTEAFF; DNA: TGTGCCAGCAGCCTACACATGCCATACATGAACACTGAAGCTTTCTTT
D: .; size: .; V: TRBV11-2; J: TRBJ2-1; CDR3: CASSRYLVDEQFF; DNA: TGTGCCAGCAGCCGCTACCTAGTAGATGAGCAGTTCTTC
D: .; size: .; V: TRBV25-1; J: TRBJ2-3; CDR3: CASGGQASTDTQYF; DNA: TGTGCCAGCGGAGGGCAGGCTAGCACAGATACGCAGTATTTT
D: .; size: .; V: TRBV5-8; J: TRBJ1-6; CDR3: CASSLEQGVDSPLHF; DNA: TGTGCCAGCAGCTTGGAACAGGGTGTTGATTCACCCCTCCACTTT
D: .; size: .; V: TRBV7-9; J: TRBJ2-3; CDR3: CASEEADTQYF; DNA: TGTGCCTCCGAGGAGGCAGATACGCAGTATTTT
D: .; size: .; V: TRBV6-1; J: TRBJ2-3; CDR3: CASSETVVDTQYF; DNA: TGTGCCAGCAGTGAAACTGTCGTAGATACGCAGTATTTT
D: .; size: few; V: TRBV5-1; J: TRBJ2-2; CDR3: CASSLSGNTGELFF; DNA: TGCGCCAGCAGCTTAAGCGGAAACACCGGGGAGCTGTTTTTT
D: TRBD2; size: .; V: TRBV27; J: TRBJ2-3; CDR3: CASSTRIGLAGTDTQYF; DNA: TGTGCCAGCAGCACAAGAATAGGACTAGCGGGCACAGATACGCAGTATTTT
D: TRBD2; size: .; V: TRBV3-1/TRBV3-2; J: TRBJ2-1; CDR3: CASRPGTRGEQFF; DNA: TGTGCCAGCAGACCCGGGACTAGAGGCGAGCAGTTCTTC
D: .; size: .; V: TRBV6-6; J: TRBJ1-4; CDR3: CASSEPAGGNEKLFF; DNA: TGTGCCAGCAGCGAGCCTGCGGGGGGGAATGAAAAACTGTTTTTT
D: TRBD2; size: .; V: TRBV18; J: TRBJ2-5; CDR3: CASSPSLAGYQETQYF; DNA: TGTGCCAGCTCACCATCACTAGCGGGGTACCAAGAGACCCAGTACTTC
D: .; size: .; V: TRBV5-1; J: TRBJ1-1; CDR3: CASSGGHLNTEAFF; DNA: TGCGCCAGCAGCGGTGGACATCTGAACACTGAAGCTTTCTTT
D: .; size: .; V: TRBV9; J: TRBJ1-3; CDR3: CASSVGLNSYSGNTIYF; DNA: TGTGCCAGCAGCGTAGGATTGAACAGTTACTCTGGAAACACCATATATTTT
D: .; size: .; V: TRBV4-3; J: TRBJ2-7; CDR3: CASSQVGVGEQYF; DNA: TGCGCCAGCAGCCAAGTAGGGGTCGGCGAGCAGTACTTC
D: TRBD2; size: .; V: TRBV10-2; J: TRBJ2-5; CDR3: CASRTGLAGVETQYF; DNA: TGCGCCAGCAGAACCGGACTAGCGGGAGTTGAGACCCAGTACTTC
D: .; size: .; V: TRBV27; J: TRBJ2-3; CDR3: CASSPRQARSTDTQYF; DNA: TGTGCCAGCAGTCCAAGACAGGCCCGTAGCACAGATACGCAGTATTTT
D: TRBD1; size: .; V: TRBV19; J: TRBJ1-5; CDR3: CASSTGGNQPQHF; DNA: TGTGCCAGTAGCACAGGGGGCAATCAGCCCCAGCATTTT
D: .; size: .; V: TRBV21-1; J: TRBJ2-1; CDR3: CASSNSGTGRICQFF; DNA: TGTGCCAGCAGCAATTCGGGGACAGGGAGAATTTGTCAGTTCTTC
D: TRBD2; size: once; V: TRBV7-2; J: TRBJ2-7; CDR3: CASTTVGTRADEQYF; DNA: TGTGCCAGCACCACCGTCGGGACTAGGGCGGACGAGCAGTACTTC
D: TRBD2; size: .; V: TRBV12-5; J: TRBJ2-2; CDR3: CASGLSVLAGGRTGELFF; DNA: TGTGCTAGTGGTTTGTCCGTTCTAGCGGGAGGGCGGACCGGGGAGCTGTTTTTT
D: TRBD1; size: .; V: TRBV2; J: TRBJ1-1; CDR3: CASTSSQGVTEAFF; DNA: TGTGCCAGCACATCGAGTCAGGGGGTGACTGAAGCTTTCTTT
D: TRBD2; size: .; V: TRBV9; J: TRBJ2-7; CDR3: CASSVDVAGGAQQYF; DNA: TGTGCCAGCAGCGTTGATGTAGCGGGCGGAGCTCAGCAGTACTTC
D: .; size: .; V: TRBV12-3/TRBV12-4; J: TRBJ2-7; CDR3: CASSWSRSEQYF; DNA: TGTGCCAGCAGTTGGTCTAGAAGCGAGCAGTACTTC
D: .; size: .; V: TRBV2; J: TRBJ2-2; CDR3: CAISTPRAGTGELFF; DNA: TGTGCCATCTCCACCCCGAGGGCCGGTACCGGGGAGCTGTTTTTT
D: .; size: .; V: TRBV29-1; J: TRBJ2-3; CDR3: CSVVGGDTQYF; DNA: TGCAGCGTTGTAGGGGGAGATACGCAGTATTTT
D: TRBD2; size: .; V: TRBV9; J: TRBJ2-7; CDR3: CASSVGPSGIYEQYF; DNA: TGTGCCAGCAGCGTCGGGCCTAGCGGGATCTACGAGCAGTACTTC
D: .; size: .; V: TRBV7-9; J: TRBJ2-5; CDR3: CASSLPTDHLINQYF; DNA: TGTGCCAGCAGCTTGCCGACAGATCATCTCATTAACCAATACTTC
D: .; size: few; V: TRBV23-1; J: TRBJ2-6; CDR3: CASSQRGKKESSGANVLTF; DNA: TGCGCCAGCAGTCAGAGGGGGAAAAAGGAGAGCTCTGGGGCCAACGTCCTGACTTTC
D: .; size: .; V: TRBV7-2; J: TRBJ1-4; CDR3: CASSLEGQPNEKLFF; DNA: TGTGCCAGCAGCTTAGAGGGACAACCAAATGAAAAACTGTTTTTT
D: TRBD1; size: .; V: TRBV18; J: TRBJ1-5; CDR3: CASSGSGGRNQPQHF; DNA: TGTGCCAGCTCAGGGTCAGGGGGCCGGAATCAGCCCCAGCATTTT
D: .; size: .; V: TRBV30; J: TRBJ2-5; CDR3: CAWSRQAQETQYF; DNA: TGTGCCTGGAGTAGGCAGGCGCAAGAGACCCAGTACTTC
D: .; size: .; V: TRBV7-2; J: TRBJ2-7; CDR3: CASSLWAGDMYEQYF; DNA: TGTGCCAGCAGCTTATGGGCAGGGGACATGTACGAGCAGTACTTC
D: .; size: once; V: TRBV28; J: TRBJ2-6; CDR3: CASSSAAGAPGANVLTF; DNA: TGTGCCAGCAGTTCCGCCGCGGGGGCTCCCGGGGCCAACGTCCTGACTTTC
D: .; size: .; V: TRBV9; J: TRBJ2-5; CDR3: CASSVVGGGRETQYF; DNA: TGTGCCAGCAGCGTAGTGGGAGGTGGACGGGAGACCCAGTACTTC
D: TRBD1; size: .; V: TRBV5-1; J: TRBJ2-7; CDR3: CASSIDRAAEQYF; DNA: TGCGCCAGCAGCATCGACAGGGCAGCCGAGCAGTACTTC
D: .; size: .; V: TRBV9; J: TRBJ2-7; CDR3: CASSVGADPYEQYF; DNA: TGTGCCAGCAGCGTAGGGGCAGACCCCTACGAGCAGTACTTC
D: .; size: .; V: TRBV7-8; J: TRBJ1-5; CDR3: CASSRPNQPQHF; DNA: TGTGCCAGCAGCCGCCCAAATCAGCCCCAGCATTTT